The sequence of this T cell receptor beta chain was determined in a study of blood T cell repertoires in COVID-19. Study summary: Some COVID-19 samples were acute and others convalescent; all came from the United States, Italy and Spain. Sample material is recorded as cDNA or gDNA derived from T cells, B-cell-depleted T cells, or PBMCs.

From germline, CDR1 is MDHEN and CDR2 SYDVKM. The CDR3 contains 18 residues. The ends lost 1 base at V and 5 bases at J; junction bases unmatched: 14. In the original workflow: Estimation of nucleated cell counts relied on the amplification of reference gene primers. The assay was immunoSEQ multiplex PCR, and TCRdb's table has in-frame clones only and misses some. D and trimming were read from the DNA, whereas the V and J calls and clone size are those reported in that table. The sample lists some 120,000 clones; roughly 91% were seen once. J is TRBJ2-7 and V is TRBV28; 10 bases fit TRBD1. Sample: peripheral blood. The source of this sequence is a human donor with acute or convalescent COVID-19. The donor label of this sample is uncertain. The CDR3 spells CASSLLGQGYFVSDEQYF. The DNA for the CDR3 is TGTGCCAGCAGTTTATTGGGACAGGGGTACTTTGTTTCTGACGAGCAGTACTTC.